This TCR beta chain was recovered during a study of blood T cell repertoires in COVID-19. Turning to the study itself: The United States, Italy and Spain provided the acute and convalescent COVID-19 samples. Sources were T cells, B-cell-depleted T cells, or PBMCs; the material itself was cDNA or gDNA.

Per the original data handling: The assay estimated nucleated cells by amplifying reference gene primers. Produced via immunoSEQ multiplex PCR; TCRdb's table is partial and in-frame only. That table supplies the V and J calls and clone size; D and trimming were determined from the DNA. The sample lists just under 350,000 clones, around four fifths occurring once. The germline V gene encodes CDR1 MGHRA and CDR2 YSYEKL. V was shortened by 1 base and J by 7 bases, with 14 bases between the two germline ends. This CDR3 comprises 15 residues. The V gene is TRBV4-1, the J gene TRBJ1-5, with a tentative D call TRBD1 (5 bases). The receptor was derived from a young man with active or convalescent COVID-19. Sequenced: peripheral blood. CDR3 protein: CASSQVPVGGQPQHF. As DNA, the CDR3 is TGCGCCAGCAGCCAAGTCCCCGTCGGGGGGCAGCCCCAGCATTTT.